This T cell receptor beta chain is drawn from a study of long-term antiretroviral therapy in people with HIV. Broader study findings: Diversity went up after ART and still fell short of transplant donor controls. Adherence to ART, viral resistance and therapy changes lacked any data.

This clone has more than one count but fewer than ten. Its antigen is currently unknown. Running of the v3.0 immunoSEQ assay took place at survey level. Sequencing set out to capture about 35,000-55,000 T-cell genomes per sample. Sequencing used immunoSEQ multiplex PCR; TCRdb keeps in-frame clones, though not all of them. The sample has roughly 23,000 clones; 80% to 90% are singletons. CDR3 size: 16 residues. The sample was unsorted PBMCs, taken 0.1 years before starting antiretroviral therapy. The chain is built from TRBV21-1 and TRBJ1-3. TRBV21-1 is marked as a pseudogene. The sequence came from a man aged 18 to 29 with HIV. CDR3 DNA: TGTGCCAGCAGCAAATGTGGGGTCAATCGTGGAAACACCATATATTTT. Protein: CASSKCGVNRGNTIYF.